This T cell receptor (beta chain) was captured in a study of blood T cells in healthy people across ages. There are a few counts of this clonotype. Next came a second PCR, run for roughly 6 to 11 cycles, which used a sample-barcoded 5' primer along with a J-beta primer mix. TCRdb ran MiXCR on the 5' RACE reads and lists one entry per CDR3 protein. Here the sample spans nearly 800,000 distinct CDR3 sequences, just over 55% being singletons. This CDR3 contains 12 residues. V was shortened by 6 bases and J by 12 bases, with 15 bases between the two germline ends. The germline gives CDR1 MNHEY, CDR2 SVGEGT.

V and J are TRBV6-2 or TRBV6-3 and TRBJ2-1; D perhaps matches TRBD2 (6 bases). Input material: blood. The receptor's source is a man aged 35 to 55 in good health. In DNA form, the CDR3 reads TGTGCCAGCAGCGGGGCTAGCGAGGGGCAGTTCTTC. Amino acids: CASSGASEGQFF.